Shown below are 25 T cell receptor beta chains from a single sample sequenced in a study of shared clonotypes between healthy human individuals. Here immunoSEQ multiplex PCR was the method, and the copy in TCRdb shows in-frame clones only, minus some. The sample has about 2.4 million clones, roughly 93% seen once. The source material was naive CD4+ T cells from PBMCs. As to subset: CD45RA+ positively selected. The receptor source for this set is a man between 18 and 29 years old in good health. Some clones in this sample may be carry-over from other donors' samples.

The rearrangement links TRBV2 to TRBJ2-5; D ambiguous. Near its end, the DNA agrees better with TRBJ2-7, so the J call may be wrong. The CDR3 has 13 amino acids. In germline, CDR1 is SNHLY, CDR2 FYNNEI. The CDR3 protein is CASTGTTSYEQYF. The CDR3 DNA sequence: TGTGCCAGCACCGGTACCACCTCCTACGAGCAGTACTTC.

V gene TRBV7-6 combines with J gene TRBJ2-2; D is uncertain. The germline V gene has CDR1 SGHVS and CDR2 FNYEAQ. CDR3 size: 14 residues. Trimming took off 5 bases at V and 1 base at J, with 8 bases between the two ends. CDR3 in amino acids: CASSRQGNTGELFF. CDR3 in DNA: TGTGCCAGCAGCCGCCAAGGGAACACCGGGGAGCTGTTTTTT.

V and J are TRBV18 and TRBJ2-1; D tentatively fits TRBD1 or TRBD2 (6 bases each). Looked up from germline, CDR1 is KGHSH and CDR2 is LQKENI. This CDR3 is built from 14 residues. Deletions cut 6 bases from V and 3 bases from J, with 12 bases between. The DNA of the CDR3 is TGTGCCAGCTCCTCCCGGGGGCGCTACAATGAGCAGTTCTTC. Translated: CASSSRGRYNEQFF.

The V call is TRBV7-9, the J call TRBJ2-1, with 8 nucleotides matching TRBD2. CDR1 is SEHNR and CDR2 is FQNEAQ in the germline V gene (reference sequence). The CDR3 consists of 18 residues. V lost 4 bases and J lost 5; bases outside the gene matches: 16. The CDR3 region is CASSWWGSGSGSHNEQFF. CDR3 DNA sequence: TGTGCCAGCAGCTGGTGGGGGAGCGGGAGTGGATCCCACAATGAGCAGTTCTTC.

The chain combines TRBV18 with TRBJ2-7; the D call may be TRBD1 or TRBD2 (5 bases each). The CDR3 is 12 amino acids. The germline V and J ends were trimmed by 5 bases and 6 bases, with 11 bases remaining between them. Germline assignment: CDR1 KGHSH and CDR2 LQKENI. CDR3 protein: CASSNQGAEQYF. Here the CDR3 DNA reads TGTGCCAGCTCAAACCAGGGAGCCGAGCAGTACTTC.

This chain connects TRBV20-1 to TRBJ2-1; D gene ambiguous. The CDR3 sequence is 11 residues long. Trimming cost V 8 bases and J 2 bases, with 7 bases left between them. The V gene's germline CDR1 is DFQATT and CDR2 SNEGSKA (reference sequence). CDR3: CSPQTYNEQFF. The CDR3 region has the DNA TGCAGTCCTCAGACCTACAATGAGCAGTTCTTC.

A single count supports this clone. The chain recombines TRBV6-6 with TRBJ2-1, with TRBD1 matching over 10 bases. Germline trimming cut 5 bases from V and 10 bases from J; bases unmatched to any gene: 11. Germline V CDR1 and CDR2: MNHNY, SVGAGI (reference sequence). This CDR3 has 15 residues. The DNA of the CDR3 is TGTGCCAGCAGTCGGGGACAGGGGAGGCTCACGGAGCAGTTCTTC. Translation: CASSRGQGRLTEQFF.

This sequence joins TRBV6-6 and TRBJ1-3; D unresolved. From germline, CDR1 is MNHNY and CDR2 SVGAGI (reference sequence). The V gene lost 8 bases and the J gene lost 0 bases, with 14 bases spanning the gap. This CDR3 is 15 amino acids long. The CDR3 loop reads CASSRVFSSGNTIYF. Written as DNA, the CDR3 is TGTGCCAGCTCCCGGGTATTTTCCTCTGGAAACACCATATATTTT.

The chain is built from TRBV27 and TRBJ2-5, with a weak D call TRBD2 (5 bases). V lost 3 bases and J lost 5, with 19 bases in between. Germline V lookup: CDR1 MNHEY, CDR2 SMNVEV (reference sequence). This CDR3 is built from 16 residues. The CDR3 sequence: CASSFGSRVSRETQYF. The CDR3 DNA reads TGTGCCAGCAGTTTTGGCTCGAGGGTTTCACGGGAGACCCAGTACTTC.

This CDR3 is CASSGRGQGGNSNQPQHF. As DNA, the CDR3 is TGTGCCAGCAGCGGTAGGGGACAGGGGGGCAATAGCAATCAGCCCCAGCATTTT. The rearrangement joins TRBV21-1 to TRBJ1-5; the D segment call TRBD1 is taken from the table without a DNA check. TRBV21-1 has pseudogene status. The CDR3 totals 18 residues.

The rearrangement joins TRBV7-9 to TRBJ1-1; 10 bases line up with TRBD1. Trimming removed 7 bases from V and 6 bases from J; junction bases left unmatched: 11. This CDR3 has 15 residues. Germline-derived CDR1 and CDR2 are SEHNR and FQNEAQ (reference sequence). The CDR3 DNA follows: TGTGCCAGCATCTTCGGGACAGGGGAGACTGCTGAAGCTTTCTTT. Its translation: CASIFGTGETAEAFF.

DNA for the CDR3: TGCGCCAGCAGCCTCAGACTAGCGCCAGGCACAGATACGCAGTATTTT. Translation: CASSLRLAPGTDTQYF. The rearrangement links TRBV4-3 to TRBJ2-3; 8 nucleotides agree with TRBD2. Germline CDR1 and CDR2: LGHNA and YSLEER. This CDR3 has 16 amino acids. V was pared by 4 bases and J by 1 base, with 7 bases of the junction left unmatched.

This chain joins TRBV7-9 and TRBJ2-3; 10 bases align to TRBD1. After removal of 1 base from V and 1 base from J, the junction contained 2 bases not matched to a gene. This CDR3 contains 16 residues. Per germline, CDR1 SEHNR and CDR2 FQNEAQ (reference sequence). The CDR3 nucleotides are TGTGCCAGCAGCTTAGTAGGGACAGGGGGCACAGATACGCAGTATTTT. As protein: CASSLVGTGGTDTQYF.

The chain couples TRBV10-1 to TRBJ1-1, with D unresolved. Germline V lookup: CDR1 WNHNN, CDR2 SYGVQD (reference sequence). The CDR3 has 14 residues. Trimming took 0 bases from V and 5 from J, leaving 10 bases between them. CDR3 region: CASSESSLATEAFF. Written as DNA, the CDR3 is TGCGCCAGCAGTGAGTCGTCTTTGGCTACTGAAGCTTTCTTT.

The chain carries TRBV9 and TRBJ2-7; 14 positions match TRBD2. Germline V lookup: CDR1 SGDLS, CDR2 YYNGEE. This CDR3 is built from 16 residues. Trimming at V came to 4 bases and at J to 4 bases, leaving 7 bases not matched to a gene. CDR3 residues: CASSRTSGRPGYEQYF. The CDR3 DNA is TGTGCCAGCAGCCGGACTAGCGGGAGGCCAGGGTACGAGCAGTACTTC.

This chain links TRBV10-3 with TRBJ1-1, with 7 bases lining up with TRBD1. After removal of 2 bases from V and 0 bases from J, the junction contained 9 bases not matched to a gene. Germline CDR1 is ENHRY and CDR2 is SYGVKD. The CDR3 loop spans 17 amino acids. CDR3 residues: CAISEAGGSNLNTEAFF. For the CDR3, the DNA is TGTGCCATCAGTGAGGCAGGGGGGTCGAACTTGAACACTGAAGCTTTCTTT.

The J gene is TRBJ2-2, the V gene TRBV27; D gene uncertain. Germline V gene lookup returns CDR1 MNHEY and CDR2 SMNVEV (reference sequence). V lost 10 bases to trimming and J lost 2 bases, with 8 bases between them. The CDR3 contains 12 residues. The CDR3 region is CATGSNTGELFF. CDR3 DNA: TGTGCCACCGGGTCCAACACCGGGGAGCTGTTTTTT.

The V call is TRBV11-3, the J call TRBJ2-7, with 10 bases aligning to TRBD1. V shed 5 bases and J 4 bases; nucleotides not matched to a gene: 8. Germline V CDR1 and CDR2: SGHNT, YENEEA. CDR3 length: 15 residues. In DNA, the CDR3 is TGTGCCAGCAGCCCGGGGGGGGACAGGGGTTACGAGCAGTACTTC. It encodes CASSPGGDRGYEQYF.

The V gene is TRBV11-1, the J gene TRBJ2-4; D is perhaps TRBD1 (5 bases). Trimming left V 4 bases short and J 2 bases short, with 12 bases between. CDR3 length: 15 residues. Germline V lookup: CDR1 SGHAT, CDR2 FQDESV (reference sequence). The CDR3 region is CASSSPRVSKNIQYF. CDR3 DNA sequence: TGTGCCAGCAGCTCCCCCAGGGTATCCAAAAACATTCAGTACTTC.

This chain joins TRBV9 and TRBJ2-6; a possible D gene is TRBD2 (5 bases). Trimming took off 0 bases at V and 4 bases at J, with 14 bases between the two ends. The germline V gene encodes CDR1 SGDLS and CDR2 YYNGEE. The CDR3 has 17 amino acids. The CDR3 is CASSVAAAGLGANVLTF. In nucleotides, the CDR3 is TGTGCCAGCAGCGTAGCAGCGGCCGGCTTGGGGGCCAACGTCCTGACTTTC.

This chain uses TRBV18 with TRBJ2-3; 10 bases align to TRBD2. The CDR3 sequence is 15 residues long. V dropped 3 bases and J dropped 9; count of bases not matched to a gene: 9. Germline lookup yields CDR1 KGHSH and CDR2 LQKENI. The DNA for the CDR3 is TGTGCCAGCTCACCGCAGCGGGAGGGCCAGGGGACGCAGTATTTT. It codes for CASSPQREGQGTQYF.

This chain connects TRBV27 to TRBJ1-4, with unresolved D. Germline CDR1 and CDR2: MNHEY and SMNVEV (reference sequence). The CDR3 totals 11 residues. V lost 8 bases, J lost 8 bases, and 9 bases lay in between. The DNA of the CDR3 is TGTGCCAGCGGGGAGAGAGAAAAACTGTTTTTT. Amino acids: CASGEREKLFF.

Here the CDR3 DNA reads TGTGCCAGCCTTTCAGGGGGCGGGAGAGGGTATGAGCAGTTCTTC. Its protein is CASLSGGGRGYEQFF. The chain carries TRBV6-6 and TRBJ2-1; D might be TRBD1 (8 bases). V lost 8 bases, J lost 8 bases, and 22 bases lay in between. Germline V gene lookup returns CDR1 MNHNY and CDR2 SVGAGI (reference sequence). The CDR3 loop spans 15 amino acids.

The chain has TRBV7-6 and TRBJ2-7, with a weak D call TRBD2 (5 bases). Germline CDR1 SGHVS, CDR2 FNYEAQ. Trimming took off 6 bases at V and 1 base at J, with 19 bases between the two ends. This CDR3 has 16 amino acids. CDR3 bases: TGTGCCAGCAGTTCGAGGAGTGGGAGTGTATCCTACGAGCAGTACTTC. This encodes CASSSRSGSVSYEQYF.

This chain uses TRBV5-4 with TRBJ2-6; TRBD1 matches 10 bases. CDR1 SGHNT and CDR2 YYREEE come from the germline V gene (reference sequence). There are 16 residues in the CDR3. V shed 8 bases and J 1 base; nucleotides not matched to a gene: 6. The CDR3 DNA reads TGTGCCAGTATTGGGACAGGGGCGTCTGGGGCCAACGTCCTGACTTTC. Translation gives CASIGTGASGANVLTF.